Detailed here is one TCR beta chain. The source of the sample is a study of cytomegalovirus exposure and HLA in healthy donors. The primer mix had 60 Vbeta and 13 Jbeta primers. Only in-frame clones appear in the TCRdb table, and some are missing; sequencing was by immunoSEQ multiplex PCR. The data contain 150,000 to 200,000 clones, about four fifths of them singletons. The TCR was taken from a man aged 45 to 65 in good health and CMV-seronegative. The sample comprised PBMCs.

The CDR3 region is CAWNPDSSNQPQHF. CDR3 DNA: TGTGCCTGGAACCCGGACAGTAGCAATCAGCCCCAGCATTTT. The chain is built from TRBV30 and TRBJ1-5, with TRBD1 as a possible D gene (6 bases). CDR1 is GTSNPN and CDR2 is SVGIG in the germline V gene (reference sequence). The V and J ends lost 4 bases and 0 bases respectively, with 10 bases between them. This CDR3 contains 14 residues.